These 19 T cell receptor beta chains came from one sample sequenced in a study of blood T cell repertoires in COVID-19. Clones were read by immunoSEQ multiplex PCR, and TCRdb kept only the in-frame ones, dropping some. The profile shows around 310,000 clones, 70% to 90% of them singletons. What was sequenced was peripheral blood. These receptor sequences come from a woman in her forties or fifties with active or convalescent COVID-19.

The CDR3 loop is CASSNPTLRTSEETQYF. CDR3 coding DNA: TGTGCCAGCAGCAATCCCACCTTGAGGACTAGCGAGGAGACCCAGTACTTC. The J gene is TRBJ2-5, the V gene TRBV6-2 or TRBV6-3; TRBD2 aligns across 9 bases. V trimming: 6 bases; J trimming: 5 bases; junction bases outside the gene matches: 16. Per the germline V gene, CDR1 is MNHEY and CDR2 is SVGEGT. This CDR3 spans 17 amino acids.

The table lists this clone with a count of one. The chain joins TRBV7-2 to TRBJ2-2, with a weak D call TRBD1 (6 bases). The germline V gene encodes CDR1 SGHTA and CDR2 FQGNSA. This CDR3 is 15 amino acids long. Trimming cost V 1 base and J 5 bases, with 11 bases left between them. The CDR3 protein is CASSLVQGTTGELFF. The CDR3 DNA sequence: TGTGCCAGCAGCTTAGTACAGGGAACAACCGGGGAGCTGTTTTTT.

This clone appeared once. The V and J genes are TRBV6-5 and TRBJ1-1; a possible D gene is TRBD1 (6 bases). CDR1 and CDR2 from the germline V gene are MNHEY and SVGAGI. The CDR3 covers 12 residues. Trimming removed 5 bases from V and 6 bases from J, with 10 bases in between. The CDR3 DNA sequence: TGTGCCAGCAGTAAAAGGACAGCTGAAGCTTTCTTT. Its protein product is CASSKRTAEAFF.

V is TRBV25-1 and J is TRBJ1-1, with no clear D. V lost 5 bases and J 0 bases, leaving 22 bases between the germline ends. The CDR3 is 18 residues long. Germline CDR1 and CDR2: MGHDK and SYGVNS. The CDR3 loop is CASSNGPGPGNMNTEAFF. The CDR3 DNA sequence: TGTGCCAGCAGTAACGGTCCGGGTCCGGGAAACATGAACACTGAAGCTTTCTTT.

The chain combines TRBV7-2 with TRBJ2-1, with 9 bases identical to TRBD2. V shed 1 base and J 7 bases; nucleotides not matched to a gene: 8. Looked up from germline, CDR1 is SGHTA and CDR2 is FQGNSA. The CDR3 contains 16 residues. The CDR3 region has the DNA TGTGCCAGCAGCTTAGGCGTTGGACTAGCGAGGAATGAGCAGTTCTTC. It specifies CASSLGVGLARNEQFF.

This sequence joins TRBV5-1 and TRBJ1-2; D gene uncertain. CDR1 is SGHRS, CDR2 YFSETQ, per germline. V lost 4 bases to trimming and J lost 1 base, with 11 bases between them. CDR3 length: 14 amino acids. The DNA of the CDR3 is TGCGCCAGCAGCCCGAGGACTGATAACTATGGCTACACCTTC. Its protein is CASSPRTDNYGYTF. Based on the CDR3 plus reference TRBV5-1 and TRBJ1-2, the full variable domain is KAGVTQTPRYLIKTRGQQVTLSCSPISGHRSVSWYQQTPGQGLQFLFEYFSETQRNKGNFPGRFSGRQFSNSRSEMNVSTLELGDSALYLCASSPRTDNYGYTFGSGTRLTVV.

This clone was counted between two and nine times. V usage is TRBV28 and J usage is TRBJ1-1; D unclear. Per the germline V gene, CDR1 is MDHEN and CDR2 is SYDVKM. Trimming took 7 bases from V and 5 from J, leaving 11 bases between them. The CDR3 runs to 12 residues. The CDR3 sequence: CASTLTGTEAFF. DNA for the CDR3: TGTGCCAGCACCCTAACGGGAACTGAAGCTTTCTTT.

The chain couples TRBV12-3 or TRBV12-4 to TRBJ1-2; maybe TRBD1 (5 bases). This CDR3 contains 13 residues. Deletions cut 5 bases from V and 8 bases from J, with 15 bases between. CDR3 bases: TGTGCCAGCAGTGAGTCGCAGGGTTACGGCTACACCTTC. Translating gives CASSESQGYGYTF.

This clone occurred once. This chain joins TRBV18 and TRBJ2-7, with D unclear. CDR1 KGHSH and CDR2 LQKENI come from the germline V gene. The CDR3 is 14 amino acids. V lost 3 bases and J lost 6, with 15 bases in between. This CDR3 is CASSPTVVPAEQYF. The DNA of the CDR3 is TGTGCCAGCTCACCCACAGTAGTACCGGCCGAGCAGTACTTC. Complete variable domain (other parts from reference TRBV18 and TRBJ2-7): NAGVMQNPRHLVRRRGQEARLRCSPMKGHSHVYWYRQLPEEGLKFMVYLQKENIIDESGMPKERFSAEFPKEGPSILRIQQVVRGDSAAYFCASSPTVVPAEQYFGPGTRLTVT.

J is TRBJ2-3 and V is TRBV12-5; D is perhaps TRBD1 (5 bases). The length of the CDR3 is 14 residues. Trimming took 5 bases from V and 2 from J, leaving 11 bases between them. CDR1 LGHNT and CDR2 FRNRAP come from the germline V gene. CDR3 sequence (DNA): TGTGCTAGTGGTCAAGACAGAATCACAGATACGCAGTATTTT. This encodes CASGQDRITDTQYF.

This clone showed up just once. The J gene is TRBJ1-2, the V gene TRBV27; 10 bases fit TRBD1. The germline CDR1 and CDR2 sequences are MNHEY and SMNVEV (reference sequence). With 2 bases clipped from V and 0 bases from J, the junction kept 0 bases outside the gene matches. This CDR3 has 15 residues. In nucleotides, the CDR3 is TGTGCCAGCAGTTTAGGACAGGGGGCTAACTATGGCTACACCTTC. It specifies CASSLGQGANYGYTF.

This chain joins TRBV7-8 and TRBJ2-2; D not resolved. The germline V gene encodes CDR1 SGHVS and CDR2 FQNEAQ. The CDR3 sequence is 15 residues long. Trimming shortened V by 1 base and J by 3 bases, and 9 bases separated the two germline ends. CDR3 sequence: CASSLGQTYTGELFF. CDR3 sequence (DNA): TGTGCCAGCAGCTTAGGGCAGACTTACACCGGGGAGCTGTTTTTT.

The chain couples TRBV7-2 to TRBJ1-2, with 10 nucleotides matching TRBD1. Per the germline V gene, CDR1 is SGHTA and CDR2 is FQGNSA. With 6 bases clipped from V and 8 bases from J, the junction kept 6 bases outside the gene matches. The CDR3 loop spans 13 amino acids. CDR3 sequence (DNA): TGTGCCAGCAGTCTTGGGACAGGGGAAGGCTACACCTTC. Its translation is CASSLGTGEGYTF.

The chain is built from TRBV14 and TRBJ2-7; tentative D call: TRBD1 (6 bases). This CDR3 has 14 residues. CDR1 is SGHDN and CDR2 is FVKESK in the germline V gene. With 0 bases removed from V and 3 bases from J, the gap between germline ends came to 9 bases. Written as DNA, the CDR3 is TGTGCCAGCAGCCAAGAGTTCAGGGGCTACGAGCAGTACTTC. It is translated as CASSQEFRGYEQYF. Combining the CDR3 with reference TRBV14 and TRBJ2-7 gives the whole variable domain EAGVTQFPSHSVIEKGQTVTLRCDPISGHDNLYWYRRVMGKEIKFLLHFVKESKQDESGMPNNRFLAERTGGTYSTLKVQPAELEDSGVYFCASSQEFRGYEQYFGPGTRLTVT.

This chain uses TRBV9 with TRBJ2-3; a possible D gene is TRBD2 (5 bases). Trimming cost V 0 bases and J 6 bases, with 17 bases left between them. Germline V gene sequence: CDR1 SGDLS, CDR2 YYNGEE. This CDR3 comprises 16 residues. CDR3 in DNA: TGTGCCAGCAGCGTAGGCCCTAGCCAATCCACCGATACGCAGTATTTT. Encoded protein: CASSVGPSQSTDTQYF.

The CDR3 loop reads CASSPGDPYGYTF. In nucleotides, the CDR3 is TGTGCCAGCTCACCGGGAGACCCCTATGGCTACACCTTC. V gene TRBV18 combines with J gene TRBJ1-2; D not certain. This CDR3 has 13 residues. The V gene lost 3 bases and the J gene lost 4 bases, with 9 bases spanning the gap. Germline lookup yields CDR1 KGHSH and CDR2 LQKENI.

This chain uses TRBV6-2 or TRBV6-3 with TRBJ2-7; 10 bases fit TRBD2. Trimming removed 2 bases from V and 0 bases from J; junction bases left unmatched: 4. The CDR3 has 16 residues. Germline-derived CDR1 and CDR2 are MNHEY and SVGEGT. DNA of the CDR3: TGTGCCAGCAGTTACGGTAGCGGGAGGTTCTCCTACGAGCAGTACTTC. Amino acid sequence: CASSYGSGRFSYEQYF.

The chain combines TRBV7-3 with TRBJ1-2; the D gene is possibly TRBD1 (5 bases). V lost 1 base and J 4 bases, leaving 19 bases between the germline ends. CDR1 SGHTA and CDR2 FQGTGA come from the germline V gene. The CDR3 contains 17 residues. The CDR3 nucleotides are TGTGCCAGCAGCTTAAAAAGCCGGGACTTCGTAGGCTATGGCTACACCTTC. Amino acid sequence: CASSLKSRDFVGYGYTF.

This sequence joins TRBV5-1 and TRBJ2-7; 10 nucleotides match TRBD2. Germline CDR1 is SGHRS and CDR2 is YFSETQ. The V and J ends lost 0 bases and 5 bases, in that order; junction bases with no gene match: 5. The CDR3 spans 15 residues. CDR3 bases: TGCGCCAGCAGCTTGGAACTAGCGGGAATCAACGAGCAGTACTTC. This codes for CASSLELAGINEQYF.